This T cell receptor (beta chain) was sequenced in a study of T cells after yellow fever vaccination. TCRdb reprocessed the 5' RACE reads via MiXCR and lists one record per CDR3 protein. The sample consists of around 50,000 distinct CDR3 sequences, less than 9% of them appearing once. The germline gives CDR1 SEHNR, CDR2 FQNEAQ (reference sequence). Trimming removed 11 bases at V and 2 bases at J, with 16 bases between. This CDR3 comprises 14 residues. Whole-study results and caveats: Boosting was followed by the reappearance of most primary-vaccination clones (approximately 95% CD4, around 91% CD8).

This clonotype was found many times. What it binds is unknown. Sequencing was performed on CD8+ T cells sorted from PBMCs, taken roughly 15 days after the first yellow fever vaccination. This receptor was identified in a man aged 18 to 29 who received the YFV17D yellow fever vaccine. The gene calls are TRBV7-9 and TRBJ2-1, with TRBD1 as a possible D gene (6 bases). CDR3 sequence reads: CAGSRGATYNEQFF. The CDR3, as DNA: TGTGCCGGAAGCAGGGGAGCTACCTACAATGAGCAGTTCTTC.